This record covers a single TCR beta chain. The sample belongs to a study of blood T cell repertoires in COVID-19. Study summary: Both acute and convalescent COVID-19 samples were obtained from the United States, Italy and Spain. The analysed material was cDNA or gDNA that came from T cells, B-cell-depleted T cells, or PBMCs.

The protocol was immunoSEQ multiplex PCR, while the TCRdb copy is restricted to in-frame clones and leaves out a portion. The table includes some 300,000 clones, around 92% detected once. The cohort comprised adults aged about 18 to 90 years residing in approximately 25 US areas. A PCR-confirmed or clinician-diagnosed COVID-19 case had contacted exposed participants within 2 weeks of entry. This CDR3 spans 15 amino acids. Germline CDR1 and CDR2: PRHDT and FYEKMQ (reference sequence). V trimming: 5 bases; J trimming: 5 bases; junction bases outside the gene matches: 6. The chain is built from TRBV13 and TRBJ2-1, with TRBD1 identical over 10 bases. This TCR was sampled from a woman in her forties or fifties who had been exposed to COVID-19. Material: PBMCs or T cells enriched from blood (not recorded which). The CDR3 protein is CASSPGTGANNEQFF. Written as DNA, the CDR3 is TGTGCCAGCAGCCCCGGGACAGGGGCCAACAATGAGCAGTTCTTC.